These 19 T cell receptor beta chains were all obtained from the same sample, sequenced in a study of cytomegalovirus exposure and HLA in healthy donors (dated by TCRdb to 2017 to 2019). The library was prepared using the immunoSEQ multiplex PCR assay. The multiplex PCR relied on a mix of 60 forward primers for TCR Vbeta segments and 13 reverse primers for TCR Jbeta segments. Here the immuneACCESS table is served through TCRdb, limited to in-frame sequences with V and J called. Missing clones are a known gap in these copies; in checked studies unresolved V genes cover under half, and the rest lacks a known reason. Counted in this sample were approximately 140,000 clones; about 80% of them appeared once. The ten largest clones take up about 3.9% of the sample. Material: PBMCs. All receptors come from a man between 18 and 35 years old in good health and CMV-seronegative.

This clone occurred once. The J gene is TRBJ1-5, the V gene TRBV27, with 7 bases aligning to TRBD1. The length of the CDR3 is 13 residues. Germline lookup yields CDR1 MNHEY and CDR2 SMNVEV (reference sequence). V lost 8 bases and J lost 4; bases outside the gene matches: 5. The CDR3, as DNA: TGTGCCAGCCGGGACAGCCGGAATCAGCCCCAGCATTTT. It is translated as CASRDSRNQPQHF.

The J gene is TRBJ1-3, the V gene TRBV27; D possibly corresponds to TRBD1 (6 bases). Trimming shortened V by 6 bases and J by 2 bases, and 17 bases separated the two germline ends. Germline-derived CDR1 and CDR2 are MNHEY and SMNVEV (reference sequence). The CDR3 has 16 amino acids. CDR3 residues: CASRPQAGVTGNTIYF. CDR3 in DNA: TGTGCCAGCAGGCCTCAAGCAGGGGTTACTGGAAACACCATATATTTT.

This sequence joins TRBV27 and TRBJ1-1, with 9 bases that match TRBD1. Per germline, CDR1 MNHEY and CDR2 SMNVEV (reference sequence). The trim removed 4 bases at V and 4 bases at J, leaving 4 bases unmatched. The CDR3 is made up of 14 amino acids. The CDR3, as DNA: TGTGCCAGCAGTTACAGGGGGCTTGGCACTGAAGCTTTCTTT. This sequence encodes CASSYRGLGTEAFF.

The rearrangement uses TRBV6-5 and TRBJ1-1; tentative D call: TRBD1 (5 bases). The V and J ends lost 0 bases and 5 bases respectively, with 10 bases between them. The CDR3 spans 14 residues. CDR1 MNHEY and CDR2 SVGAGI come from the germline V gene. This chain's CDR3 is CASSYSSGGTEAFF. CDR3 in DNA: TGTGCCAGCAGTTACTCGTCGGGGGGAACTGAAGCTTTCTTT.

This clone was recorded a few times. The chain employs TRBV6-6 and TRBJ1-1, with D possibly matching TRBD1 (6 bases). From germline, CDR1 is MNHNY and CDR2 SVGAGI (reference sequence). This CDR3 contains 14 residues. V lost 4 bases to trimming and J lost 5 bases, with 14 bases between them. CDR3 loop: CASSSGLGGTEAFF. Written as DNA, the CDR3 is TGTGCCAGCAGTTCCGGCCTAGGGGGAACTGAAGCTTTCTTT.

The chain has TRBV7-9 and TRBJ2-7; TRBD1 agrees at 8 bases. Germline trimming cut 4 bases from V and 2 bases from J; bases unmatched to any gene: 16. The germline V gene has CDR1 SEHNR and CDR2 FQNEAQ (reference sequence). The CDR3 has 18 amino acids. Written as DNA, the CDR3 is TGTGCCAGCAGCTCCCAGGACCCCGACAGGGGAAGACCCTACGAGCAGTACTTC. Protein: CASSSQDPDRGRPYEQYF. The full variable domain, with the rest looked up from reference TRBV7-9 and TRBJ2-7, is DTGVSQNPRHKITKRGQNVTFRCDPISEHNRLYWYRQTLGQGPEFLTYFQNEAQLEKSRLLSDRFSAERPKGSFSTLEIQRTEQGDSAMYLCASSSQDPDRGRPYEQYFGPGTRLTVT.

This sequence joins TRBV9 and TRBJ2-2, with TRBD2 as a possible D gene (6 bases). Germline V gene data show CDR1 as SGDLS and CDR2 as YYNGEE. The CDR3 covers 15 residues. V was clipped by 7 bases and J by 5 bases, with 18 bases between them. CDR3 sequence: CASGPGGDETGELFF. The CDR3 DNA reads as TGTGCCAGCGGGCCGGGCGGGGATGAGACCGGGGAGCTGTTTTTT.

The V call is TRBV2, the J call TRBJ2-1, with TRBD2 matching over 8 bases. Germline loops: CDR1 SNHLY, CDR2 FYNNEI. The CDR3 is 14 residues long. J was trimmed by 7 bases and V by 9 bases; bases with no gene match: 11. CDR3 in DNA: TGTGCCAGTAAGACTCCGGGAGGGAGGAATGAGCAGTTCTTC. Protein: CASKTPGGRNEQFF.

Here the CDR3 DNA reads TGTGCCAGCAGGGAATGGACAGGTTTTGAGCAGTACTTC. It translates to CASREWTGFEQYF. The chain combines TRBV6-1 with TRBJ2-5; 7 bases are a match to TRBD1. Unmatched junction bases numbered 12, after V lost 6 bases and J lost 11 bases. The length of the CDR3 is 13 residues. Germline V gives CDR1 MNHNS, CDR2 SASEGT.

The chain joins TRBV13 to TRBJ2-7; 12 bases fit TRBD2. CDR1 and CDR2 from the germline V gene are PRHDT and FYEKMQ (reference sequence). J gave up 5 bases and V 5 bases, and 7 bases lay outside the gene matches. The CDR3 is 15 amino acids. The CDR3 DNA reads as TGTGCCAGCAGCCTGAGACTAGCGGGAGCTCACGAGCAGTACTTC. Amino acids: CASSLRLAGAHEQYF. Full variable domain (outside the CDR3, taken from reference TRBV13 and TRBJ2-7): AAGVIQSPRHLIKEKRETATLKCYPIPRHDTVYWYQQGPGQDPQFLISFYEKMQSDKGSIPDRFSAQQFSDYHSELNMSSLELGDSALYFCASSLRLAGAHEQYFGPGTRLTVT.

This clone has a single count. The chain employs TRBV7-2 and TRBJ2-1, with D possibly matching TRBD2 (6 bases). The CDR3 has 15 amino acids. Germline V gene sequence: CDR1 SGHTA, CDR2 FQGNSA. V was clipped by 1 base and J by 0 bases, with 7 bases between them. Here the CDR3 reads CASSLDGSSYNEQFF. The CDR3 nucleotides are TGTGCCAGCAGCTTAGACGGGAGCTCCTACAATGAGCAGTTCTTC.

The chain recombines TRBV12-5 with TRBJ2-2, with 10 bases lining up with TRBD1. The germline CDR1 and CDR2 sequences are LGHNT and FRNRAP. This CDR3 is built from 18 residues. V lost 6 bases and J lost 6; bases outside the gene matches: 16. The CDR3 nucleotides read TGTGCTAGTGGATTAGGTATTAGGGGACAGGGGTTGGCCGGGGAGCTGTTTTTT. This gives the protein CASGLGIRGQGLAGELFF. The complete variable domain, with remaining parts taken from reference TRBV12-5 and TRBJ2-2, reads DARVTQTPRHKVTEMGQEVTMRCQPILGHNTVFWYRQTMMQGLELLAYFRNRAPLDDSGMPKDRFSAEMPDATLATLKIQPSEPRDSAVYFCASGLGIRGQGLAGELFFGEGSRLTVL.

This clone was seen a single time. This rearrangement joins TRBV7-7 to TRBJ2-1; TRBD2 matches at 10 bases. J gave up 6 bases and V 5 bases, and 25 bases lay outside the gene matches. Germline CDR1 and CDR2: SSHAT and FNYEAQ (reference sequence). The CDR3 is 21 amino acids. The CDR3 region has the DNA TGTGCCAGCAGCGCTGCTGGGTACCAGCGGGGGGGCCGACTCTGGGGCAATGAGCAGTTCTTC. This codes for CASSAAGYQRGGRLWGNEQFF. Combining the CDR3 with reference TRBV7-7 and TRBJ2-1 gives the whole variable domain GAGVSQSPRYKVTKRGQDVTLRCDPISSHATLYWYQQALGQGPEFLTYFNYEAQPDKSGLPSDRFSAERPEGSISTLTIQRTEQRDSAMYRCASSAAGYQRGGRLWGNEQFFGPGTRLTVL.

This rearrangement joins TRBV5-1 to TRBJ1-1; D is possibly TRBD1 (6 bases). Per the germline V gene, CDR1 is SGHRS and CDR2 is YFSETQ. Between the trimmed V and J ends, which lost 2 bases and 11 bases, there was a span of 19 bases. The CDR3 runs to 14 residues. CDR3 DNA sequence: TGCGCCAGCAGCTTCCCCGACAGGCCTGACACGGCTTTCTTT. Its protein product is CASSFPDRPDTAFF.

The CDR3 loop reads CASSIAGTVSYEQYF. CDR3 nucleotides: TGTGCCAGTAGTATAGCCGGGACAGTCTCCTACGAGCAGTACTTC. The chain links TRBV19 to TRBJ2-7; 7 nucleotides match TRBD1. The J segment lost 0 bases and the V segment lost 1 base, leaving 3 bases of the junction unmatched. There are 15 residues in the CDR3. Germline V gene data show CDR1 as LNHDA and CDR2 as SQIVND (reference sequence).

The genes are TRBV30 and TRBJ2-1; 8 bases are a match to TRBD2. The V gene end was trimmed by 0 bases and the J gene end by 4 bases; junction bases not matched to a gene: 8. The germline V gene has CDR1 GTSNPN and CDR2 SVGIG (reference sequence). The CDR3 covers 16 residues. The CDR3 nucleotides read TGTGCCTGGAGTGTAACCCCGGGACTAGATTACAATGAGCAGTTCTTC. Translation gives CAWSVTPGLDYNEQFF.

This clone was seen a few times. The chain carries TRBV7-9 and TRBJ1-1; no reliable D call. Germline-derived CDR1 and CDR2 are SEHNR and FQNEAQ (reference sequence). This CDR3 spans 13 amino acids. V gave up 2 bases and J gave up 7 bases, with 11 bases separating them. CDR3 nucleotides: TGTGCCAGCAGCTTAATGGGCAGGTTTGAAGCTTTCTTT. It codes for CASSLMGRFEAFF.

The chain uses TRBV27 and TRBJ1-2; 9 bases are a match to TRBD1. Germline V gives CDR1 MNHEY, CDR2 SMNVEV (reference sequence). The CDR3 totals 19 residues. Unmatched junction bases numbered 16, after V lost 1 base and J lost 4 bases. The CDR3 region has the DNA TGTGCCAGCAGTTTATATGGGCTTGGTTTAGAACAGGGGGCCTATGGCTACACCTTC. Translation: CASSLYGLGLEQGAYGYTF.

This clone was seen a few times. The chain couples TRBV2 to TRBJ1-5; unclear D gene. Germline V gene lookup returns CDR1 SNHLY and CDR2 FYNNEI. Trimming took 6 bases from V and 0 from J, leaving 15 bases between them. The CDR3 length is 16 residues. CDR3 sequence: CASRSLKATSNQPQHF. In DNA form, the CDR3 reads TGTGCCAGCAGGTCGCTCAAAGCCACTAGCAATCAGCCCCAGCATTTT.